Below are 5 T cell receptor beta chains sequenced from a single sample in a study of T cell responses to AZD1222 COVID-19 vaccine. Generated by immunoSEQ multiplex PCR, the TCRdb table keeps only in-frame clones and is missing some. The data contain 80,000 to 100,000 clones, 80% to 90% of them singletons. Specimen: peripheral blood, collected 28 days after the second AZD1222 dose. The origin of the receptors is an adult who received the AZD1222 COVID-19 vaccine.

The CDR3 DNA follows: TGTGCCAGTAGTATAGGCGACAGCTCCTACAATGAGCAGTTCTTC. Protein product: CASSIGDSSYNEQFF. The chain combines TRBV19 with TRBJ2-1; possibly TRBD1 for D (5 bases). The germline CDR1 and CDR2 sequences are LNHDA and SQIVND (reference sequence). V lost 1 base, J lost 0 bases, and 7 bases lay in between. This CDR3 region has 15 residues.

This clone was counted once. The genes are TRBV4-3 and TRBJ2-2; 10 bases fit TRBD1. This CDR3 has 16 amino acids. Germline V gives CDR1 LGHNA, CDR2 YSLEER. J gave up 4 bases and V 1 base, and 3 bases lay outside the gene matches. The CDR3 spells CASSQVGQGSTGELFF. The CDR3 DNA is TGCGCCAGCAGCCAAGTGGGACAGGGGTCCACCGGGGAGCTGTTTTTT.

The CDR3: CASSLRQITGELFF. Written as DNA, the CDR3 is TGTGCCAGCAGTTTACGGCAGATTACCGGGGAGCTGTTTTTT. The chain links TRBV28 to TRBJ2-2; D is unclear. Germline lookup yields CDR1 MDHEN and CDR2 SYDVKM. V was shortened by 2 bases and J by 5 bases, with 9 bases between the two germline ends. The CDR3 is made up of 14 amino acids.

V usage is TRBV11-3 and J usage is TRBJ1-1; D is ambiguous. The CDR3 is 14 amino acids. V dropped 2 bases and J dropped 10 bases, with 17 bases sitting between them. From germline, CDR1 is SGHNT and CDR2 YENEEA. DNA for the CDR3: TGTGCCAGCAGCTTATCACCGGCAAATGGCAGAGCTTTCTTT. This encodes CASSLSPANGRAFF.

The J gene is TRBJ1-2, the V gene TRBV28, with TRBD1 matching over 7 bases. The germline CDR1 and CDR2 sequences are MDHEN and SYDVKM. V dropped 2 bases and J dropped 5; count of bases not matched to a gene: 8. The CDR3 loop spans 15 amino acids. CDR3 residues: CASSLTRQGGYGYTF. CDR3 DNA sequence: TGTGCCAGCAGTTTAACCCGACAGGGTGGGTATGGCTACACCTTC.